Shown below are 24 T cell receptor beta chains from a single sample sequenced in a study of regulatory T cells in long-lasting Graves disease. With iRepertoire HTBI primers and Arm-PCR of CDR3 regions, TCR beta libraries were built. MiXCR was run by TCRdb on the multiplex PCR reads, yielding one entry per CDR3 protein. The sample includes more than 400,000 distinct CDR3 sequences, 16% of them seen just once. As for time point: newly diagnosed GD, antithyroid drugs for less than 3 months. Scientists built the TCR library using RNA that was extracted from PBMCs. These data also featured in a second study, about T cells in Graves' hyperthyroidism and ophthalmopathy.

The sample was peripheral blood mononuclear cells (PBMCs), taken at new diagnosis, from a patient treated with antithyroid drugs. Receptors were obtained from a young woman with Graves disease.

Ten or more counts support this clonotype. The chain couples TRBV15 to TRBJ2-2; D is uncertain. With 4 bases removed from V and 1 base from J, the gap between germline ends came to 4 bases. CDR3 length: 13 amino acids. Per germline, CDR1 LNHNV and CDR2 YYDKDF (reference sequence). The CDR3 region has the DNA TGTGCCACCAGCAAGAGGAACACCGGGGAGCTGTTTTTT. This gives the protein CATSKRNTGELFF.

The chain combines TRBV5-1 with TRBJ2-1, with 8 bases aligning to TRBD1. The germline V gene encodes CDR1 SGHRS and CDR2 YFSETQ. Trimming removed 3 bases from V and 6 bases from J; junction bases left unmatched: 11. CDR3 length equals 16 residues. The CDR3 is CASSWSRQGYGNEQFF. The CDR3 region has the DNA TGCGCCAGCAGCTGGTCGAGACAGGGGTACGGCAATGAGCAGTTCTTC.

This clonotype was counted many times. CDR3 loop: CASTTTSGIGGEQYF. In DNA, the CDR3 is TGTGCCAGCACTACTACTAGCGGGATTGGCGGCGAGCAGTACTTC. The chain combines TRBV2 with TRBJ2-7; 10 bases are shared with TRBD2. Germline-derived CDR1 and CDR2 are SNHLY and FYNNEI. The V gene end was trimmed by 7 bases and the J gene end by 6 bases; junction bases not matched to a gene: 12. The length of the CDR3 is 15 residues.

This chain uses TRBV11-3 with TRBJ2-2, with a possible D match to TRBD2 (5 bases). Germline CDR1 is SGHNT and CDR2 is YENEEA. The CDR3 runs 14 residues. Trimming stripped 11 bases from V and 6 bases from J, with 19 bases between. CDR3 nucleotide sequence: TGTGCCTCCTCAGAGGGAGTGATGGCCGGGGAGCTGTTTTTT. Encoded protein: CASSEGVMAGELFF.

In this sample, this clonotype turned up many times. The chain carries TRBV6-2 or TRBV6-3 and TRBJ2-3; the match to TRBD2 covers 10 bases. Per the germline V gene, CDR1 is MNHEY and CDR2 is SVGEGT. The CDR3 consists of 15 residues. V dropped 4 bases and J dropped 5; count of bases not matched to a gene: 6. CDR3 coding DNA: TGTGCCAGCAGTTCGATGGGACTAGCGATAGATACGCAGTATTTT. Translated: CASSSMGLAIDTQYF.

The chain has TRBV15 and TRBJ2-1; D is perhaps TRBD1 (5 bases). V lost 3 bases and J 5 bases, leaving 17 bases between the germline ends. Looked up from germline, CDR1 is LNHNV and CDR2 is YYDKDF (reference sequence). The CDR3 is made up of 16 amino acids. CDR3 sequence (DNA): TGTGCCACCAGCAGGAAAGGAAGGGGCGGAAACAATGAGCAGTTCTTC. Translated: CATSRKGRGGNNEQFF.

This clonotype was picked up many times. The J gene is TRBJ1-1, the V gene TRBV20-1, with 8 bases identical to TRBD1. J gave up 4 bases and V 1 base, and 8 bases lay outside the gene matches. Germline V gene data show CDR1 as DFQATT and CDR2 as SNEGSKA (reference sequence). CDR3 length: 15 amino acids. The CDR3 sequence is CSARATPDRATEAFF. As DNA, the CDR3 is TGCAGTGCTAGAGCAACGCCGGACAGGGCCACTGAAGCTTTCTTT.

This chain connects TRBV9 to TRBJ2-2, with a possible D match to TRBD2 (5 bases). Germline V lookup: CDR1 SGDLS, CDR2 YYNGEE. Trimming cost V 4 bases and J 0 bases, with 13 bases left between them. The CDR3 spans 16 residues. CDR3 nucleotide sequence: TGTGCCAGCAGCCCCCCCCCACTAGCGAACACCGGGGAGCTGTTTTTT. It encodes CASSPPPLANTGELFF. The whole variable domain, remainder taken from reference TRBV9 and TRBJ2-2, is DSGVTQTPKHLITATGQRVTLRCSPRSGDLSVYWYQQSLDQGLQFLIQYYNGEERAKGNILERFSAQQFPDLHSELNLSSLELGDSALYFCASSPPPLANTGELFFGEGSRLTVL.

At least ten counts were recorded for this clonotype. V usage is TRBV28 and J usage is TRBJ2-7; TRBD2 aligns across 10 bases. V was clipped by 6 bases and J by 1 base; unmatched bases: 9. CDR3 length: 16 residues. Germline lookup yields CDR1 MDHEN and CDR2 SYDVKM. The CDR3 reads CASSPNSGRPSYEQYF. CDR3 in DNA: TGTGCCAGCAGCCCCAATAGCGGGAGGCCATCCTACGAGCAGTACTTC.

This chain uses TRBV7-9 with TRBJ2-7, with TRBD2 as a possible D gene (6 bases). This CDR3 has 15 amino acids. The germline V gene has CDR1 SEHNR and CDR2 FQNEAQ (reference sequence). The V and J ends lost 0 bases and 2 bases respectively, with 11 bases between them. CDR3 nucleotides: TGTGCCAGCAGCTTAGCTAGCGGTTCTGCCTACGAGCAGTACTTC. Its translation: CASSLASGSAYEQYF.

This sequence joins TRBV7-8 and TRBJ2-2; 9 bases map to TRBD2. J gave up 6 bases and V 2 bases, and 19 bases lay outside the gene matches. The CDR3 has 20 residues. CDR1 and CDR2 from the germline V gene are SGHVS and FQNEAQ. The CDR3: CASSLRSEWTIAGASGELFF. The CDR3 DNA follows: TGTGCCAGCAGCTTACGATCGGAATGGACTATAGCGGGAGCGTCCGGGGAGCTGTTTTTT.

Of note for this clonotype: This sequence may be a read error, since a much larger clone differs from it by one base. CDR3 loop: CATSRDESEQFF. The DNA of the CDR3 is TGTGCCACCAGCAGAGATGAGAGCGAGCAGTTCTTC. The chain has TRBV15 and TRBJ2-1; no reliable D call. This CDR3 has 12 residues. V was shortened by 0 bases and J by 10 bases, with 7 bases between the two germline ends. Germline V CDR1 and CDR2: LNHNV, YYDKDF (reference sequence). Full variable domain (remainder filled in from reference TRBV15 and TRBJ2-1): DAMVIQNPRYQVTQFGKPVTLSCSQTLNHNVMYWYQQKSSQAPKLLFHYYDKDFNNEADTPDNFQSRRPNTSFCFLDIRSPGLGDTAMYLCATSRDESEQFFGPGTRLTVL.

The rearrangement uses TRBV28 and TRBJ2-7; D may be TRBD1 or TRBD2 (6 bases each). The germline V and J ends were trimmed by 4 bases and 7 bases, with 11 bases remaining between them. In germline, CDR1 is MDHEN, CDR2 SYDVKM. This CDR3 spans 12 amino acids. CDR3 residues: CASSWGAGEQYF. DNA of the CDR3: TGTGCCAGCAGTTGGGGGGCGGGGGAGCAGTACTTC.

V is TRBV6-2 or TRBV6-3 and J is TRBJ1-6, with D possibly matching TRBD1 (6 bases). Germline CDR1 is MNHEY and CDR2 is SVGEGT. CDR3 length equals 17 residues. Trimming stripped 5 bases from V and 0 bases from J, with 14 bases between. The CDR3 protein is CASSPWTASSYNSPLHF. CDR3 coding DNA: TGTGCCAGCAGTCCCTGGACAGCGAGCTCCTATAATTCACCCCTCCACTTT.

About this clonotype: A much larger clone differs from this one at a single base, so this may be a read error. The V call is TRBV3-1, the J call TRBJ2-7; 7 bases match TRBD1. Germline loops: CDR1 LGHDT, CDR2 YNNKEL (reference sequence). The CDR3 runs 16 residues. CDR3: CASNQAPYRGPDERYF. For the CDR3, the DNA is TGTGCCAGCAACCAAGCCCCTTACAGGGGCCCAGACGAGCGGTACTTC.

On this clonotype itself: With a much larger clone just one base away, this may be a read error. This chain uses TRBV6-2 or TRBV6-3 with TRBJ2-1; 7 bases match TRBD2. Germline V gene sequence: CDR1 MNHEY, CDR2 SVGEGT. This CDR3 is 16 amino acids long. The CDR3 nucleotides read TGTGCCAGCAGCCCCGGGGGGAAGCCCTCCCACAATGAGCAGTTCTTC. The encoded protein is CASSPGGKPSHNEQFF.

The chain employs TRBV24-1 and TRBJ2-1, with TRBD1 matching 8 bases. The CDR3 is 15 residues long. From germline, CDR1 is KGHDR and CDR2 SFDVKD. J gave up 3 bases and V 9 bases, and 9 bases lay outside the gene matches. The CDR3 region has the DNA TGTGCCACCGGGGAGACAGGGGCGGTCTACAATGAGCAGTTCTTC. Translating it yields CATGETGAVYNEQFF.

This clonotype turned up a few times. The chain combines TRBV19 with TRBJ1-2; the D is unclear. CDR3 length: 16 amino acids. The germline CDR1 and CDR2 sequences are LNHDA and SQIVND (reference sequence). Deletions cut 5 bases from V and 1 base from J, with 17 bases between. CDR3 protein: CASSLSWGSGNYGYTF. CDR3 DNA sequence: TGTGCCAGTAGTCTCAGCTGGGGATCTGGTAACTATGGCTACACCTTC.

This clonotype appeared many times. The chain recombines TRBV20-1 with TRBJ1-4; D remains ambiguous. CDR3 length: 14 residues. Germline assignment: CDR1 DFQATT and CDR2 SNEGSKA (reference sequence). V was shortened by 1 base and J by 0 bases, with 6 bases between the two germline ends. In DNA, the CDR3 is TGCAGTGCTAGAGGGTGGCCAACTAATGAAAAACTGTTTTTT. Encoded protein: CSARGWPTNEKLFF.

This clonotype was seen repeatedly, ten times or more. This chain uses TRBV29-1 with TRBJ1-5; 10 bases map to TRBD1. CDR3 length equals 14 residues. Germline CDR1 SQVTM, CDR2 ANQGSEA. Losses at the gene ends were 6 bases for V and 5 bases for J; bases not matched to a gene: 7. The chain's CDR3 is CSVGGTGVDQPQHF. The CDR3 DNA is TGCAGCGTGGGGGGGACAGGGGTAGATCAGCCCCAGCATTTT.

The rearrangement links TRBV27 to TRBJ1-2, with 7 bases that match TRBD1. The length of the CDR3 is 17 residues. After removal of 5 bases from V and 8 bases from J, the junction contained 20 bases not matched to a gene. Germline V CDR1 and CDR2: MNHEY, SMNVEV (reference sequence). CDR3 sequence (DNA): TGTGCCAGCAGTCGCCGAAACACCAAAGGACAGGTATTCGGCTACACCTTC. It encodes CASSRRNTKGQVFGYTF.

The sample holds many counts of this clonotype. The rearrangement links TRBV7-2 to TRBJ2-7; 8 positions agree with TRBD2. The germline V gene encodes CDR1 SGHTA and CDR2 FQGNSA. The trim removed 3 bases at V and 5 bases at J, leaving 6 bases unmatched. The CDR3 length is 14 residues. The CDR3 nucleotides read TGTGCCAGCAGCTTCTCCATAGCGGGAAACGAGCAGTACTTC. It is translated as CASSFSIAGNEQYF.

This clonotype was seen only a few times. The V and J genes are TRBV6-1 and TRBJ1-1, with D perhaps matching TRBD1 (6 bases). V lost 4 bases and J 2 bases, leaving 11 bases between the germline ends. Germline V lookup: CDR1 MNHNS, CDR2 SASEGT. CDR3 length: 14 residues. CDR3 sequence: CASSGGHPNTEAFF. CDR3 DNA: TGTGCCAGCAGTGGGGGACACCCTAACACTGAAGCTTTCTTT.

This clonotype was counted many times. A read error may produce the germline difference seen at one junction end. This rearrangement joins TRBV5-1 to TRBJ2-1, with a weak D call TRBD2 (6 bases). This CDR3 has 14 residues. Looked up from germline, CDR1 is SGHRS and CDR2 is YFSETQ. Here the CDR3 reads CASSLLAEYNEQFF. The DNA of the CDR3 is TGTGCCAGCAGCTTACTAGCCGAGTACAATGAGCAGTTCTTC.